The clone carrying this T cell receptor (beta chain) has a handful of counts. Preparation of the TCRbeta library was carried out with unique molecular identifiers. MiXCR, run by TCRdb on the PCR reads, gives a single entry per CDR3 protein. The table lists about 340,000 distinct CDR3 sequences, around 15% of them singletons. Deletions cut 4 bases from V and 1 base from J, with 16 bases between. CDR3 length: 16 amino acids. Germline CDR1 and CDR2: SGHRS and YFSETQ. The data derive from a study of T-cell reconstitution after alpha-beta-depleted transplantation in children. The clonotype comes from a male patient aged 2-9 years who had a stem cell transplant for acute lymphoblastic leukemia, so the T cells may come from the graft donor. The rearrangement uses TRBV5-1 and TRBJ2-3; D unresolved. The specimen comprised PBMCs, mostly from graft donor cells, sampled 360 days after TCRalphabeta/CD19-depleted stem cell transplant. The CDR3 spells CASSSPIVDGTDTQYF. In DNA, the CDR3 is TGCGCCAGCAGCAGCCCGATAGTTGACGGCACAGATACGCAGTATTTT.